This is a list of T cell receptor beta chains from one sample in a study of T cells in Graves' hyperthyroidism and ophthalmopathy. A single record per CDR3 protein comes from TCRdb applying MiXCR to the multiplex PCR reads. The repertoire holds about 600,000 distinct CDR3 sequences, with about a sixth as singletons. The sequenced material came from blood. All receptors derive from a woman in her forties with Graves' ophthalmopathy. CDR3s include the opening cysteine and the closing phenylalanine or tryptophan. The order of the fields is CDR3 protein, D gene, J gene, V gene. The D gene is left open where the match is weak.

CASGIDWGEQFF | - | TRBJ2-1 | TRBV12-5
CASSYGQASTEAFF | TRBD1 | TRBJ1-1 | TRBV7-9
CSVGEPRRVGDTEAFF | - | TRBJ1-1 | TRBV29-1
CATSDGGLDTQYF | - | TRBJ2-3 | TRBV24-1
CASSQEAATDTQYF | - | TRBJ2-3 | TRBV3-1
CASSYQTSQRVHTDEQFF | TRBD2 | TRBJ2-1 | TRBV28
CASSYARGWNSPLHF | - | TRBJ1-6 | TRBV6-5
CTVSTDQETQYF | - | TRBJ2-5 | TRBV10-3
CASSEAGPRADTQYF | - | TRBJ2-3 | TRBV6-1
CASSLALQMDNEQFF | - | TRBJ2-1 | TRBV7-9
CASSSWGEQETQYF | - | TRBJ2-5 | TRBV7-2
CASSENSGGADTQYF | TRBD2 | TRBJ2-3 | TRBV6-1
CASRPFRAENTEAFF | - | TRBJ1-1 | TRBV5-1
CASSVGAKSQETQYF | - | TRBJ2-5 | TRBV9
CASSLRGLSSYEQYF | - | TRBJ2-7 | TRBV27
CASRYLATRADTQYF | - | TRBJ2-3 | TRBV2
CASSSGTSGRGYEQYF | TRBD2 | TRBJ2-7 | TRBV7-9
CAISETGEGETQYF | TRBD1 | TRBJ2-5 | TRBV10-3
CASSQGGRRGAQETQYF | - | TRBJ2-5 | TRBV4-1
CASSRKGDSNQPQHF | - | TRBJ1-5 | TRBV4-1
CASSLGGPQETQYF | - | TRBJ2-5 | TRBV13
CASSDRAHVYGYTF | - | TRBJ1-2 | TRBV6-1
CSATQGDLRSPLHF | TRBD1 | TRBJ1-6 | TRBV20-1
CASSPTTRFADTQYF | - | TRBJ2-3 | TRBV19
CASRWSAGTYEQYF | - | TRBJ2-7 | TRBV6-1
CASSEEAGGRNEQFF | TRBD2 | TRBJ2-1 | TRBV6-1
CASSPRVSSYGYTF | - | TRBJ1-2 | TRBV11-2
CASGRGGTYNEQFF | - | TRBJ2-1 | TRBV7-3
CASTTGIGQGDPEAFF | TRBD1 | TRBJ1-1 | TRBV6-1
CASSSPRGIFYTQYF | - | TRBJ2-3 | TRBV11-2
CSASSGGDTDTQYF | TRBD2 | TRBJ2-3 | TRBV20-1
CASSTFSGAPSYEQYF | TRBD2 | TRBJ2-7 | TRBV28
CASSPRTDNNEQFF | - | TRBJ2-1 | TRBV7-9
CASRLDGDQPQHF | - | TRBJ1-5 | TRBV2
CASSLIGGETQYF | - | TRBJ2-5 | TRBV7-3
CASSGDRGLTEAFF | TRBD1 | TRBJ1-1 | TRBV12-3/TRBV12-4
CATSDHLAGDPRGQETQYF | TRBD2 | TRBJ2-5 | TRBV24-1
CASSRLSLRDRGDEQYF | TRBD1 | TRBJ2-7 | TRBV28
CASSGGGAGGHRELFF | - | TRBJ2-2 | TRBV2
CASSLGSEDNEQFF | - | TRBJ2-1 | TRBV12-3/TRBV12-4
CASRRQGTGAEALF | TRBD1 | TRBJ1-1 | TRBV2
CATPGDTEAFF | - | TRBJ1-1 | TRBV30
CASSIAGEHGEQFF | TRBD2 | TRBJ2-1 | TRBV28
CSAPDRPLGRAFF | - | TRBJ1-1 | TRBV20-1
CASSPTLAGGGLNEQFF | TRBD2 | TRBJ2-1 | TRBV12-3/TRBV12-4
CASSLYRGADEQFF | TRBD1 | TRBJ2-1 | TRBV5-1
CSARSLSWFEDTEAFF | - | TRBJ1-1 | TRBV20-1
CASSFPDRYNEQFF | - | TRBJ2-1 | TRBV7-9
CRARAYGGYEQYF | - | TRBJ2-7 | TRBV20-1
CASRRSSTDTQYF | - | TRBJ2-3 | TRBV5-1
CASSRERLDLTDTQYF | - | TRBJ2-3 | TRBV7-9
CSGLANTGELFF | - | TRBJ2-2 | TRBV20-1
CSASGLTNTEAFF | - | TRBJ1-1 | TRBV20-1
CASSPPGTSGSSGEQYF | TRBD2 | TRBJ2-7 | TRBV18
CASQPSIIYGYTF | - | TRBJ1-2 | TRBV6-1
CAIRRDSDSYNEQFF | - | TRBJ2-1 | TRBV10-3
CSVVILADTDTQYF | TRBD2 | TRBJ2-3 | TRBV29-1
CASNDYNSPLHF | - | TRBJ1-6 | TRBV5-1
CASSPGRAGGREQYF | TRBD2 | TRBJ2-7 | TRBV7-9
CASSQNTLGSGRYEQYF | - | TRBJ2-7 | TRBV18